Only a few counts were recorded for the clone carrying this T cell receptor beta chain. The V segment lost 7 bases and the J segment 5 bases; nucleotides outside the gene matches: 13. CDR3 length equals 14 residues. CDR1 is SQVTM, CDR2 ANQGSEA, per germline. The sample originates from a study of T cells in Graves' hyperthyroidism and ophthalmopathy. The TCR beta CDR3 regions underwent amplification using RNA transcripts as the source. HTBI primers were the set used in a first-round RT-PCR of the TCR CDR3. Each CDR3 protein is one row after TCRdb ran MiXCR on the multiplex PCR reads. The top ten clones hold approximately 4.3% of a sample with about 610,000 distinct CDR3 sequences, roughly 14% of them seen once. The PBMCs were taken from less than 11 ml of fresh peripheral blood.

Sequenced input: blood. V is TRBV29-1 and J is TRBJ1-2; 7 positions agree with TRBD1. This TCR came from a woman aged 40 to 55 with Graves' ophthalmopathy. The CDR3 nucleotides are TGCAGCGCCGAGACCGGGACAGAGATATATGGCTACACCTTC. Translation gives CSAETGTEIYGYTF.